The 25 T cell receptor beta chains listed next were all sequenced from one sample in a study of blood T cell repertoires in COVID-19. The data were produced by immunoSEQ multiplex PCR, yet TCRdb's version contains in-frame clones alone and is incomplete. The repertoire includes 310,000 or so clones, around 88% of them detected once, and 2% to 2.5% sits in the top ten. Sequenced material: peripheral blood. These receptors were taken from a woman in her twenties or thirties who had recovered from COVID-19.

CDR3 protein: CASSLRGPEWDEQFF. In DNA form, the CDR3 reads TGCGCCAGCAGCTTGAGGGGGCCGGAATGGGATGAGCAGTTCTTC. The chain carries TRBV5-1 and TRBJ2-1; 7 nucleotides agree with TRBD1. From germline, CDR1 is SGHRS and CDR2 YFSETQ. The CDR3 extends over 15 amino acids. J gave up 8 bases and V 1 base, and 9 bases lay outside the gene matches.

This clone was found a few times. The chain is built from TRBV5-1 and TRBJ2-5; 8 bases align to TRBD1. The CDR3 has 15 amino acids. Trimming at V came to 4 bases and at J to 5 bases, leaving 10 bases not matched to a gene. Germline assignment: CDR1 SGHRS and CDR2 YFSETQ. The CDR3: CASSPGQGYLETQYF. CDR3 coding DNA: TGCGCCAGCAGCCCCGGACAGGGTTATTTGGAGACCCAGTACTTC.

The chain recombines TRBV4-1 with TRBJ2-2, with 7 nucleotides matching TRBD1. CDR3 length equals 16 residues. J gave up 2 bases and V 2 bases, and 5 bases lay outside the gene matches. CDR1 and CDR2 (germline): MGHRA, YSYEKL. In DNA, the CDR3 is TGCGCCAGCAGCCAAATGGGACAGCCAAACACCGGGGAGCTGTTTTTT. Protein product: CASSQMGQPNTGELFF.

The chain carries TRBV30 and TRBJ2-7, with a possible D match to TRBD2 (6 bases). This CDR3 has 12 residues. V was trimmed by 2 bases and J by 10 bases, leaving 15 bases between them. The germline CDR1 and CDR2 sequences are GTSNPN and SVGIG (reference sequence). The CDR3, as DNA: TGTGCCTGGAGTCGACCGAGGGGACTCCAGTACTTC. Amino acid sequence: CAWSRPRGLQYF.

Remarks on this clone: This specimen includes other DNA sequences encoding the same CDR3. The rearrangement joins TRBV11-2 to TRBJ2-2; D call uncertain. The CDR3 has 15 residues. Germline V lookup: CDR1 SGHAT, CDR2 FQNNGV. Trimming removed 2 bases at V and 0 bases at J, with 7 bases between. CDR3 in amino acids: CASSLPLANTGELFF. DNA of the CDR3: TGTGCCAGCAGCTTACCTCTAGCGAACACCGGGGAGCTGTTTTTT.

The chain couples TRBV11-2 to TRBJ2-1; 13 bases map to TRBD2. The J segment lost 4 bases and the V segment lost 0 bases, leaving 0 bases of the junction unmatched. In germline, CDR1 is SGHAT, CDR2 FQNNGV. This CDR3 is 16 amino acids long. Written as DNA, the CDR3 is TGTGCCAGCAGCTTAGAACTAGCGGGGGGGTACAATGAGCAGTTCTTC. Its translation: CASSLELAGGYNEQFF. The full variable domain, in which reference TRBV11-2 and TRBJ2-1 provide the parts outside the CDR3, is EAGVAQSPRYKIIEKRQSVAFWCNPISGHATLYWYQQILGQGPKLLIQFQNNGVVDDSQLPKDRFSAERLKGVDSTLKIQPAKLEDSAVYLCASSLELAGGYNEQFFGPGTRLTVL.

The chain recombines TRBV5-6 with TRBJ2-7, with a possible D match to TRBD1 (6 bases). Deletions cut 3 bases from V and 0 bases from J, with 19 bases between. CDR1 and CDR2 (germline): SGHDT, YYEEEE. The CDR3 totals 17 residues. CDR3 bases: TGTGCCAGCAGCTCCCGGACATGGACAGTAAGCTCCTACGAGCAGTACTTC. It yields the protein CASSSRTWTVSSYEQYF. Full variable domain (remainder filled in from reference TRBV5-6 and TRBJ2-7): DAGVTQSPTHLIKTRGQQVTLRCSPKSGHDTVSWYQQALGQGPQFIFQYYEEEERQRGNFPDRFSGHQFPNYSSELNVNALLLGDSALYLCASSSRTWTVSSYEQYFGPGTRLTVT.

V gene TRBV12-5 combines with J gene TRBJ1-1, with 7 bases fitting TRBD1. Looked up from germline, CDR1 is LGHNT and CDR2 is FRNRAP. The CDR3 is made up of 15 amino acids. Trimming removed 4 bases from V and 0 bases from J; junction bases left unmatched: 5. The CDR3 bases are TGTGCTAGTGGTTCCGAACAGGGGTTGAACACTGAAGCTTTCTTT. Its translation: CASGSEQGLNTEAFF.

This clone has more than one count but fewer than ten. The rearrangement uses TRBV30 and TRBJ1-3, with 9 bases aligning to TRBD1. The CDR3 sequence is 15 residues long. The germline V gene has CDR1 GTSNPN and CDR2 SVGIG (reference sequence). The V gene end was trimmed by 3 bases and the J gene end by 2 bases; junction bases not matched to a gene: 5. The CDR3 reads CAWSPQGAPGNTIYF. The DNA for the CDR3 is TGTGCCTGGAGCCCACAGGGGGCGCCTGGAAACACCATATATTTT.

This chain joins TRBV6-5 and TRBJ1-4; TRBD1 aligns across 7 bases. Trimming at V came to 5 bases and at J to 4 bases, leaving 1 base not matched to a gene. This CDR3 comprises 13 residues. Looked up from germline, CDR1 is MNHEY and CDR2 is SVGAGI. CDR3 residues: CASSRDSNEKLFF. The CDR3 DNA reads TGTGCCAGCAGTCGGGACAGTAATGAAAAACTGTTTTTT.

This chain connects TRBV16 to TRBJ2-1; 12 bases fit TRBD2. The CDR3 extends over 12 amino acids. The germline gives CDR1 KGHSY, CDR2 FQNENV. With V trimmed by 3 bases and J by 12 bases, 0 bases remained unmatched. The CDR3 reads CASSQTSGRQFF. As DNA, the CDR3 is TGTGCCAGCAGCCAGACTAGCGGGAGGCAGTTCTTC. Based on the CDR3 plus reference TRBV16 and TRBJ2-1, the full variable domain is GEEVAQTPKHLVRGEGQKAKLYCAPIKGHSYVFWYQQVLKNEFKFLISFQNENVFDETGMPKERFSAKCLPNSPCSLEIQATKLEDSAVYFCASSQTSGRQFFGPGTRLTVL.

The chain uses TRBV30 and TRBJ1-3, with D possibly matching TRBD1 (5 bases). The CDR3 is made up of 13 amino acids. The V gene lost 4 bases and the J gene lost 4 bases, with 11 bases spanning the gap. CDR1 is GTSNPN and CDR2 is SVGIG in the germline V gene (reference sequence). The CDR3 loop is CAWTNPGGNTIYF. In DNA, the CDR3 is TGTGCCTGGACGAACCCAGGGGGAAACACCATATATTTT.

This chain connects TRBV10-3 to TRBJ1-2, with D unclear. Germline V gives CDR1 ENHRY, CDR2 SYGVKD. Trimming pared 0 bases from V and 7 bases from J, leaving 18 bases between. There are 16 residues in the CDR3. The CDR3 sequence is CAISESTSSRLSGYTF. The CDR3 bases are TGTGCCATCAGTGAGTCGACGTCCTCCAGGCTGTCTGGCTACACCTTC.

This chain joins TRBV3-1 (or the pseudogene TRBV3-2) and TRBJ2-5; 9 nucleotides line up with TRBD2. The CDR3 totals 19 residues. Germline CDR1 and CDR2: LGHDT and YNNKEL (reference sequence). V was clipped by 3 bases and J by 1 base; unmatched bases: 15. The CDR3 region is CASSQDGLFAGGTQETQYF. DNA for the CDR3: TGTGCCAGCAGCCAGGATGGGTTGTTTGCGGGGGGGACCCAAGAGACCCAGTACTTC.

The V call is TRBV20-1, the J call TRBJ2-1, with D hard to call. The germline V and J ends were trimmed by 0 bases and 14 bases, with 11 bases remaining between them. The germline CDR1 and CDR2 sequences are DFQATT and SNEGSKA (reference sequence). The CDR3 consists of 11 residues. The CDR3 protein is CSARDLFTEFF. Written as DNA, the CDR3 is TGCAGTGCTAGAGATTTATTCACGGAGTTCTTC.

This chain connects TRBV25-1 to TRBJ2-7; 7 bases map to TRBD1. After removal of 5 bases from V and 5 bases from J, the junction contained 6 bases not matched to a gene. CDR1 MGHDK and CDR2 SYGVNS come from the germline V gene. This CDR3 has 13 amino acids. In DNA form, the CDR3 reads TGTGCCAGCAGTCCACAGGGGTTCGACGAGCAGTACTTC. It specifies CASSPQGFDEQYF.

The V call is TRBV19, the J call TRBJ1-1; D is perhaps TRBD1 (5 bases). Per germline, CDR1 LNHDA and CDR2 SQIVND (reference sequence). V lost 6 bases and J 3 bases, leaving 11 bases between the germline ends. CDR3 length: 13 amino acids. The CDR3 loop is CASSQGSHTEAFF. The CDR3 DNA follows: TGTGCCAGTAGCCAGGGAAGTCACACTGAAGCTTTCTTT.

V usage is TRBV3-1 (or the pseudogene TRBV3-2) and J usage is TRBJ1-2; the match to TRBD1 covers 12 bases. Germline CDR1 is LGHDT and CDR2 is YNNKEL (reference sequence). Trimming took 6 bases from V and 8 from J; bases not matched to a gene: 10. The CDR3 extends over 15 amino acids. Here the CDR3 reads CASSFTGTGGSGYTF. The CDR3 bases are TGTGCCAGCAGTTTTACCGGGACAGGGGGCTCAGGCTACACCTTC.

The V call is TRBV9, the J call TRBJ2-7; D possibly corresponds to TRBD2 (5 bases). With 0 bases removed from V and 1 base from J, the gap between germline ends came to 11 bases. Germline V gene data show CDR1 as SGDLS and CDR2 as YYNGEE. CDR3 length: 15 amino acids. CDR3 residues: CASSVVQAGSYEQYF. The CDR3 DNA sequence: TGTGCCAGCAGCGTAGTTCAGGCGGGTTCCTACGAGCAGTACTTC.

The chain uses TRBV19 and TRBJ1-5, with 7 nucleotides matching TRBD1. The ends lost 9 bases at V and 7 bases at J; junction bases unmatched: 15. CDR1 LNHDA and CDR2 SQIVND come from the germline V gene (reference sequence). The CDR3 spans 15 residues. The CDR3 is CARPLGQVGRQPQHF. The CDR3 DNA sequence: TGTGCCAGGCCCCTTGGACAGGTCGGCAGGCAGCCCCAGCATTTT.

Regarding this clone: At the DNA level, this CDR3 is encoded by other sequences in the same sample as well. The chain joins TRBV7-6 to TRBJ1-1; D gene unclear. The CDR3 sequence is 13 residues long. CDR1 and CDR2 (germline): SGHVS, FNYEAQ. The V gene lost 1 base and the J gene lost 1 base, with 4 bases spanning the gap. The CDR3 DNA reads as TGTGCCAGCAGCTTAGGACAGAACACTGAAGCTTTCTTT. Protein product: CASSLGQNTEAFF. Combining the CDR3 with reference TRBV7-6 and TRBJ1-1 gives the whole variable domain GAGVSQSPRYKVTKRGQDVALRCDPISGHVSLYWYRQALGQGPEFLTYFNYEAQQDKSGLPNDRFSAERPEGSISTLTIQRTEQRDSAMYRCASSLGQNTEAFFGQGTRLTVV.

This chain connects TRBV6-2 or TRBV6-3 to TRBJ2-1; D is unresolved. This CDR3 is 12 amino acids long. The V end was cut by 2 bases, the J end by 7 bases, with 6 bases between. CDR1 and CDR2 (germline): MNHEY, SVGEGT. The CDR3 protein is CASSYRANEQFF. CDR3 DNA: TGTGCCAGCAGTTACCGAGCGAATGAGCAGTTCTTC.

This chain connects TRBV19 to TRBJ2-4; 16 nucleotides agree with TRBD2. The V gene end was trimmed by 7 bases and the J gene end by 2 bases; junction bases not matched to a gene: 14. The CDR3 runs to 20 residues. CDR1 and CDR2 from the germline V gene are LNHDA and SQIVND (reference sequence). CDR3 amino acids: CASTQIPGLAGGQTKNIQYF. CDR3 nucleotide sequence: TGTGCCAGTACCCAAATTCCGGGACTAGCGGGGGGGCAGACCAAAAACATTCAGTACTTC.

This rearrangement joins TRBV10-3 to TRBJ2-3; weak D call: TRBD1 (6 bases). The CDR3 is 14 amino acids. CDR1 is ENHRY, CDR2 SYGVKD, per germline. V was cut by 3 bases and J by 3 bases, with 10 bases left in between. In DNA form, the CDR3 reads TGTGCCATCAGTGATAGCCAGGGGACAGATACGCAGTATTTT. It encodes CAISDSQGTDTQYF.

This rearrangement joins TRBV18 to TRBJ1-1; a possible D gene is TRBD1 (5 bases). The CDR3 has 15 residues. The V gene lost 1 base and the J gene lost 4 bases, with 13 bases spanning the gap. Germline loops: CDR1 KGHSH, CDR2 LQKENI. CDR3 sequence: CASSPRGLPGTEAFF. CDR3 nucleotides: TGTGCCAGCTCACCACGGGGCCTGCCGGGCACTGAAGCTTTCTTT.